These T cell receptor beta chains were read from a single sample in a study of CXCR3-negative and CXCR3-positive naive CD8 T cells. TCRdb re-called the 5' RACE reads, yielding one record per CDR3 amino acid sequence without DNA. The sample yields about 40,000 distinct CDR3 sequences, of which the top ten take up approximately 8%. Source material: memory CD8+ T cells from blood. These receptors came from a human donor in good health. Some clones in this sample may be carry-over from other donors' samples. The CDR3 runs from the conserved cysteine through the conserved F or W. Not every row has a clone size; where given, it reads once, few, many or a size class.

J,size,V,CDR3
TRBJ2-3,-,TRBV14,CASSQVTRYTDTQYF
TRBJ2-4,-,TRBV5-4,CASSLGTSAIQYF
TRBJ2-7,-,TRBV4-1,CASSYLAAAPHEQYF
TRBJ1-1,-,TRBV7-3,CASSLTRTGPNTEAFF
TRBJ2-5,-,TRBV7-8,CASSWKARTEQETQYF
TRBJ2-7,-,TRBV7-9,CASSPGWDREGFYEQYF
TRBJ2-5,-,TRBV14,CASSQDWAGQETQYF
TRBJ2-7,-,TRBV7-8,CASSSRQGPSYEQYF
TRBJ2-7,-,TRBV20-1,CSARDLSGDSYEQYF
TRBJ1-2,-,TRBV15,CATSRESRQDLYGYTF
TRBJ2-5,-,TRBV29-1,CSVEGGWQETQYF
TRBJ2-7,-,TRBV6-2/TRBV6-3,CASRPGTGVPYEQYF
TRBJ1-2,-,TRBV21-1,CASSHGQHISGYTF
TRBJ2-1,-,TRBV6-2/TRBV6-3,CASSYGLHSYNEQFF
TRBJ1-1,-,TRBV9,CASSGDRVATEAFF
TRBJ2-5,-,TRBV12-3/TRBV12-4,CASSFFGLVETQYF
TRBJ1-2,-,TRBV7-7,CASSFSPGTAIYGYTF
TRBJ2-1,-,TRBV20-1,CSASPRQGNYNEQFF
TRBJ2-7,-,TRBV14,CASSQEVVYEQYF
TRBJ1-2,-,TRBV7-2,CASSSPLLGAAYTF
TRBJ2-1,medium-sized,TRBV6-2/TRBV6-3,CASSYRESSYNEQFF
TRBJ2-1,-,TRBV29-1,CSVEDLRQGEQFF
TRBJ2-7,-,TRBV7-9,CASSPEALWYEQYF
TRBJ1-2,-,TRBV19,CAIYKGRGYGYTF
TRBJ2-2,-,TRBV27,CASSLWAVGGGSDTGELFF
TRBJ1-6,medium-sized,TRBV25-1,CASSEWDNSYNSPLHF
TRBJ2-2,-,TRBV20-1,CSARESQRGDTGELFF
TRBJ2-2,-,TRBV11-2,CASSATSGGSGELFF
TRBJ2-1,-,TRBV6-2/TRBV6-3,CASSSRGPPTNEQFF
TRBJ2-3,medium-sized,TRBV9,CASTGGAAGTDTQYF
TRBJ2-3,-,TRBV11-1,CASSLAAAPVADPQYF
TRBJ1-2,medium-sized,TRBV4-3,CASSPMRGGNYGYTF
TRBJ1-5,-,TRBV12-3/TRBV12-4,CASKGTVDNQPQHF
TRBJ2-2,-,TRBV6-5,CASSYSISGELFF
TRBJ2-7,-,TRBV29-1,CSVEGPASYEQYF
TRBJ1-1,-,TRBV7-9,CASSPRTLNTEAFF
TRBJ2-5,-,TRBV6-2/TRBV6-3,CASSGSEQETQYF
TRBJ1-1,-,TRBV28,CASSLTTMNTEAFF
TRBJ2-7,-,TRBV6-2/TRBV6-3,CASSYLDPYEQYF
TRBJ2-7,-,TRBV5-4,CASRLGQSASYEQYF
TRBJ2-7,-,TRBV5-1,CASSLVRGLYPEIYEQYF
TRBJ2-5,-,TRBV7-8,CASRSATETQYF
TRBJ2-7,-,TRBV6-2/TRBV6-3,CASSTTSGGYYEQYF
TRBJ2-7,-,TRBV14,CASSFGQGYEQYF
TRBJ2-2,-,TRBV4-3,CASSQGHPGHNTGELFF
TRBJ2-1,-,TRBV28,CASSLVWGASNEQFF
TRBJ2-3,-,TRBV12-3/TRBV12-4,CASSPGLDPDTQYF
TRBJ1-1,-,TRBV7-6,CASTLEKLTEAFF